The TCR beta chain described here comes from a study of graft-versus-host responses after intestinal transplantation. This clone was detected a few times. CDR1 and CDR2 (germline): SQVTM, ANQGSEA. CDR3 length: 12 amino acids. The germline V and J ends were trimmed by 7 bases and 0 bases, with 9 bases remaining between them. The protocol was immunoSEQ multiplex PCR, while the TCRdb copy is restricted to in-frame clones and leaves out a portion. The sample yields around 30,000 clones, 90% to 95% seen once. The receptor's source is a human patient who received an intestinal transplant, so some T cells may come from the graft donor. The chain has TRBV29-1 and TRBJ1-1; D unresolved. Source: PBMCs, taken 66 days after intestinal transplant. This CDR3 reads CSATSMNTEAFF. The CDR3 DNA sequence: TGCAGCGCAACGAGCATGAACACTGAAGCTTTCTTT.